This TCR beta chain came from a study of CXCR3-negative and CXCR3-positive naive CD8 T cells (dated by TCRdb to between 2018 and 2021). The study in broad terms: In total, approximately 130 million TRB reads were obtained, corresponding to roughly 1.5 +/- 0.3 million reads per library. Diversity and physicochemical repertoire analyses covered some eleven donors pooled from two independent experiments. TRBV-TRBJ cluster analysis included naive subsets from five or six donors and memory cells from 3 donors.

What the work shows at the level of the full study, not this receptor alone: Because surface CD5, which has been linked to self-reactivity in mice, was comparable between naive subsets, TCR interaction strength was also inferred from TRB CDR3 physicochemical properties. Both naive subsets had comparably high repertoire diversity, while memory CD8+ T cells had much lower repertoire diversity. TRBV-TRBJ usage was similar between naive CXCR3-negative and CXCR3-positive cells from the same donor, while memory cells showed distinct patterns. Because CXCR3 expression was partially decreased after cryopreservation, freshly isolated PBMCs were used for most assays.

Sequencing relied on a NextSeq 550. The Human TCR Profiling Kit (MiLaboratory) was used to prepare UMI-labeled 5' RACE TRB cDNA libraries. cDNA synthesis used the entire amount of extracted RNA, and PCR amplification then used the entire amount of cDNA produced. Libraries were prepared in parallel using an identical number of PCR cycles. The study's own analysis went as follows. About 50,000 +/- 10,000 unique UMI-labeled TRB cDNA molecules per library were extracted with MIGEC and MiXCR, with at least two reads per UMI required. On average, approximately 40,000 +/- 10,000 functional in-frame TRB CDR3 nucleotide clonotypes lacking stop codons were found per library. After downsampling to 5000 UMI-labeled TRB molecules per sample, diversity metrics, including normalized Shannon-Wiener and Chao1, were computed in VDJtools. VDJtools was used to calculate clonotype-size-weighted physicochemical properties of the central five CDR3 residues, namely interaction energy, strength, volume and Kidera factor 4. TCRdb reanalyzed the reads, keeping one entry per CDR3 protein sequence and omitting DNA. The V and J calls were not made by the authors but by TCRdb's processing. This sample's listing comprises about 56,000 distinct CDR3 sequences. The ten largest clonotypes hold 20% to 25% of the sample.

For every CD8+ T cell subset, 300,000 cells were flow-sorted straight into RLT lysis buffer, and each subset was sorted in triplicate. Standard density gradient centrifugation was used to isolate peripheral blood mononuclear cells from buffy coats. Total RNA was extracted from sorted cells using an RNeasy Mini Kit. A note on this clonotype: The target of this receptor is not known.

The germline V gene supplies CDR1 MNHEY and CDR2 SVGAGI. From its cysteine to its phenylalanine, the CDR3 spans 16 amino acids. No coding sequence is recorded. This receptor was obtained from a human donor in good health. Some clones in this sample may be carry-over from other donors' samples. Sequenced material: memory CD8+ T cells from blood. The cell subset or site tag for this specimen amounts to: conventional CD8+ memory T cells (TMEM), sorted as controls. The chain couples TRBV6-5 to TRBJ2-3; TCRdb lists TRBD2, though no DNA is available to test this call. The CDR3 region has the sequence CASSQTSGRITDTQYF.